These 2 T cell receptor beta chains were all obtained from the same sample, sequenced in a study of Ad26.COV2.S vaccination and SARS-CoV-2 variants. Treatment meaning: around 19 received Ad26.COV2.S at low or high dose, single or two shots; roughly 5 received placebo; per-sample allocation not given. Sample collection was performed on day 63 after the first vaccine or placebo injection. TCRdb's copy holds only in-frame clones and misses some; the assay was immunoSEQ multiplex PCR. The sample lists a few hundred thousand clones, around 89% occurring once. The material sequenced was peripheral blood, taken in a trial of Ad26.COV2.S vaccine versus placebo. The source is a person aged 18-65 years who received the Ad26.COV2.S COVID-19 vaccine or a placebo.

This clone was counted once. Here the CDR3 reads CASRIGTGGTEAFF. CDR3 nucleotides: TGTGCCAGTCGAATCGGGACAGGGGGCACTGAAGCTTTCTTT. This chain joins TRBV7-3 and TRBJ1-1; 11 bases are shared with TRBD1. CDR1 and CDR2 (germline): SGHTA, FQGTGA. V dropped 9 bases and J dropped 4; count of bases not matched to a gene: 7. The length of the CDR3 is 14 residues.

The chain links TRBV27 to TRBJ1-2, with unresolved D. CDR1 MNHEY and CDR2 SMNVEV come from the germline V gene (reference sequence). The CDR3 extends over 13 amino acids. V lost 3 bases to trimming and J lost 2 bases, with 7 bases between them. The CDR3 DNA reads TGTGCCAGCAGTTTCGCGGAGAACTATGGCTACACCTTC. Translated, it gives CASSFAENYGYTF.